The subject of this entry is one T cell receptor beta chain. No antigen is known for it. The data were produced by immunoSEQ multiplex PCR, yet TCRdb's version contains in-frame clones alone and is incomplete. Found here are more than 45,000 clones, 91% of them singletons; the top ten hold roughly 3.8%. The data stem from a study of OX40 agonist ivuxolimab in advanced cancers. Study at large: Having had anti-PD-1, anti-PD-L1 or anti-CTLA-4 therapy before was allowed, and roughly 40% had some.

The CDR3 has 16 amino acids. Germline CDR1 is SGHVS and CDR2 is FQNEAQ. Trimming cost V 2 bases and J 0 bases, with 11 bases left between them. Study findings and constraints: Compared with CD4+, CD8+ T cells on average had more expanded clones.

The clonotype comes from an adult with an advanced solid tumor such as melanoma, head and neck, liver or kidney cancer. The chain uses TRBV7-8 and TRBJ2-1; no clear D. Sequencing used CD4+ or CD8+ T cells sorted from blood, obtained in a trial of the OX40 agonist ivuxolimab. The DNA for the CDR3 is TGTGCCAGCAGCTTAAATGACGATAGCTCCTACAATGAGCAGTTCTTC. Protein: CASSLNDDSSYNEQFF.